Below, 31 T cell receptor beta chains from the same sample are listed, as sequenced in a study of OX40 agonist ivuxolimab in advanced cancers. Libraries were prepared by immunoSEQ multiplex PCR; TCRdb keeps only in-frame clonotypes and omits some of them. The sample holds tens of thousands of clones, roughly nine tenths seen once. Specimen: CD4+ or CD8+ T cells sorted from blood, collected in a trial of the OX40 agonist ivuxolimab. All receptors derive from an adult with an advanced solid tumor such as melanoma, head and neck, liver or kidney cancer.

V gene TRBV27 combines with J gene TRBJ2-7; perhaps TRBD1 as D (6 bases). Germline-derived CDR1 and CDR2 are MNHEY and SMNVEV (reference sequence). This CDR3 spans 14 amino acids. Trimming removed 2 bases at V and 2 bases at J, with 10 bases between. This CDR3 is CASSLREGAYEQYF. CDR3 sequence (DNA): TGTGCCAGCAGTTTAAGAGAGGGGGCCTACGAGCAGTACTTC.

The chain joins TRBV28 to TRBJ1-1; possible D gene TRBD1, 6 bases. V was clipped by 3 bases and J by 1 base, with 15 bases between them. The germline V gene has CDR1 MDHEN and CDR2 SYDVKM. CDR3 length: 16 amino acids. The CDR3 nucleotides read TGTGCCAGCAGTTTGGGGCCCCGGGGGGCGAACACTGAAGCTTTCTTT. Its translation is CASSLGPRGANTEAFF.

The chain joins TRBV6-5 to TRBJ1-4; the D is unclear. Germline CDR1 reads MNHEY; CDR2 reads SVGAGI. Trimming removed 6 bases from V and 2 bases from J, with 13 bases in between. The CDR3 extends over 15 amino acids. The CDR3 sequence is CASRPYSSTNEKLFF. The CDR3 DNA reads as TGTGCCAGCAGGCCGTACAGTTCTACTAATGAAAAACTGTTTTTT.

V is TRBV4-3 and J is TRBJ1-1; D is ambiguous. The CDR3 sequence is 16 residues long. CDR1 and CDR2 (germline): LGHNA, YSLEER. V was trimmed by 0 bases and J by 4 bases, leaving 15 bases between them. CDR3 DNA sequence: TGCGCCAGCAGCCAAGAATTCCGGAGTGGAGTCACTGAAGCTTTCTTT. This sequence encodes CASSQEFRSGVTEAFF.

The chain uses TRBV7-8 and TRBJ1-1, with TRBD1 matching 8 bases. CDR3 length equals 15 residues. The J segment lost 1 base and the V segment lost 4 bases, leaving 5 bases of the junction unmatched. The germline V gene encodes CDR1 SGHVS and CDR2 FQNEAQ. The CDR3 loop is CASSSTGQANTEAFF. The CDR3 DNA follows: TGTGCCAGCAGCTCTACGGGACAGGCGAACACTGAAGCTTTCTTT.

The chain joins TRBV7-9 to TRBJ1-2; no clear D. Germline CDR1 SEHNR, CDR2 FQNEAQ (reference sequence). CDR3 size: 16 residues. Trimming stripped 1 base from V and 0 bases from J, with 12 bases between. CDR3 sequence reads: CASSLVAADPNYGYTF. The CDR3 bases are TGTGCCAGCAGCTTAGTGGCCGCTGATCCTAACTATGGCTACACCTTC.

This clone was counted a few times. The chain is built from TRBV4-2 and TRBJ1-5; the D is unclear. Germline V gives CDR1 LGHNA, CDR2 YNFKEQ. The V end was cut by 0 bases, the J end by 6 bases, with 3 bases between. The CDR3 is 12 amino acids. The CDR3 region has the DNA TGTGCCAGCAGCCAAGAGGGTCAGCCCCAGCATTTT. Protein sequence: CASSQEGQPQHF.

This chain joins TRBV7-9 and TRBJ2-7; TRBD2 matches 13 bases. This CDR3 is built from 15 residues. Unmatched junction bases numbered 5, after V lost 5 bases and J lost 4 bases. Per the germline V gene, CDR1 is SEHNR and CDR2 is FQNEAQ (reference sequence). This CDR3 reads CASSIGLAGDYEQYF. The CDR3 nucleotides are TGTGCCAGCAGCATCGGACTAGCGGGGGATTACGAGCAGTACTTC.

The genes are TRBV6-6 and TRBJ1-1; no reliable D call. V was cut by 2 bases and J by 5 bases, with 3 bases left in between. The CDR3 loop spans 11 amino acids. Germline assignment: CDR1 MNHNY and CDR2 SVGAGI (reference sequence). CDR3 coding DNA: TGTGCCAGCAGTTACGGTACTGAAGCTTTCTTT. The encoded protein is CASSYGTEAFF.

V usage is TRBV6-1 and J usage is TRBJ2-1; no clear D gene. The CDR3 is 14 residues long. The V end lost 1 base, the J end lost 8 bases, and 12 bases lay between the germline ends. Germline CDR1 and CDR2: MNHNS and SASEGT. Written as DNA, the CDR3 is TGTGCCAGCAGTGAAGGACGTCCGGTGGATGAGCAGTTCTTC. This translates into CASSEGRPVDEQFF.

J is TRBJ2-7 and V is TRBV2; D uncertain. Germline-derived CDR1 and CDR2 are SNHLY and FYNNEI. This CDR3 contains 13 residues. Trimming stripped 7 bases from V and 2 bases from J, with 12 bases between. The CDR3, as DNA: TGTGCCAGCAAGGACCTCCTAACCTACGAGCAGTACTTC. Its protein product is CASKDLLTYEQYF.

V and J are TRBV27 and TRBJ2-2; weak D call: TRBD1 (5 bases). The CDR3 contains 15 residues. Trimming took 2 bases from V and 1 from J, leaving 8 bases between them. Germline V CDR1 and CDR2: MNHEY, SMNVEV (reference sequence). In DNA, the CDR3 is TGTGCCAGCAGTTTAGAGACAGAGAACACCGGGGAGCTGTTTTTT. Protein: CASSLETENTGELFF.

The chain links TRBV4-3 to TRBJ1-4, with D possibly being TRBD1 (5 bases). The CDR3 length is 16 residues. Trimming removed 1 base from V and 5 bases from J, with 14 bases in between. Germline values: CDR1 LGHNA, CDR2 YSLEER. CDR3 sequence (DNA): TGCGCCAGCAGCCAAGTCGGTGGGGACGAGAATGAAAAACTGTTTTTT. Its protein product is CASSQVGGDENEKLFF.

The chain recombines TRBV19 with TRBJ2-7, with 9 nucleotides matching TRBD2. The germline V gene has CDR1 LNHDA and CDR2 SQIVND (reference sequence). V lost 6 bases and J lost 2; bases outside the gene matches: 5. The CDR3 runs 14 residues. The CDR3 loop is CASSLSGGTYEQYF. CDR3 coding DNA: TGTGCCAGTAGCCTTAGCGGGGGTACCTACGAGCAGTACTTC.

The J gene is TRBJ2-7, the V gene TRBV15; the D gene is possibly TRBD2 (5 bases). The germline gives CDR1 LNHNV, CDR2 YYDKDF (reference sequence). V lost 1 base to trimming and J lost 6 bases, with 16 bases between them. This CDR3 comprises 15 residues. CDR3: CATSRAGLVSGEQYF. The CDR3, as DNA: TGTGCCACCAGCAGAGCGGGGTTGGTTTCGGGCGAGCAGTACTTC.

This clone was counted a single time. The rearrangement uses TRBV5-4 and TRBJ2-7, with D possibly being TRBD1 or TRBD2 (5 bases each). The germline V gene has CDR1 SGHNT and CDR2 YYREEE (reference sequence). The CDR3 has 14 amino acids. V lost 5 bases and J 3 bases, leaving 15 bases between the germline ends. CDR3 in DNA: TGTGCCAGCAGATCAGGGACGGAAGACTACGAGCAGTACTTC. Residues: CASRSGTEDYEQYF.

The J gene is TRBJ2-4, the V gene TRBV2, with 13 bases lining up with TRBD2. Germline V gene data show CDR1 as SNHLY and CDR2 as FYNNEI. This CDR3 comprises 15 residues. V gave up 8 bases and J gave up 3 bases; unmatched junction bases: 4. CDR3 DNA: TGTGCCAGCCAGACTAGCGGGGGGTTCAAAAACATTCAGTACTTC. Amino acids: CASQTSGGFKNIQYF.

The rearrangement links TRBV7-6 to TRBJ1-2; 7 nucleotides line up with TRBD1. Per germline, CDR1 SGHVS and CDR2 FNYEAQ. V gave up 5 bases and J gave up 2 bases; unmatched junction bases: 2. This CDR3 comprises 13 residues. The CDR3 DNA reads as TGTGCCAGCAGCCTGGGACAGAACTATGGCTACACCTTC. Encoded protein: CASSLGQNYGYTF. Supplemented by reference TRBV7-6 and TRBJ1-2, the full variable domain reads GAGVSQSPRYKVTKRGQDVALRCDPISGHVSLYWYRQALGQGPEFLTYFNYEAQQDKSGLPNDRFSAERPEGSISTLTIQRTEQRDSAMYRCASSLGQNYGYTFGSGTRLTVV.

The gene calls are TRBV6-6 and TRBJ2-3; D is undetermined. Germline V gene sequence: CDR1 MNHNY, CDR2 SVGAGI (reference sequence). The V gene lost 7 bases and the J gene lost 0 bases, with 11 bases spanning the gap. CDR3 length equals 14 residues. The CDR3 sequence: CASIRTRSTDTQYF. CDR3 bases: TGTGCCAGCATCCGGACCCGAAGCACAGATACGCAGTATTTT.

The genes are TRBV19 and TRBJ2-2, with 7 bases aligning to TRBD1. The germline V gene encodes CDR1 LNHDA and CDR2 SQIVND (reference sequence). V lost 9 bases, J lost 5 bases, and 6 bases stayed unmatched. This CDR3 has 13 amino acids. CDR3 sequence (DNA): TGTGCCAGCGGACAGGACATAACCGGGGAGCTGTTTTTT. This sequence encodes CASGQDITGELFF.

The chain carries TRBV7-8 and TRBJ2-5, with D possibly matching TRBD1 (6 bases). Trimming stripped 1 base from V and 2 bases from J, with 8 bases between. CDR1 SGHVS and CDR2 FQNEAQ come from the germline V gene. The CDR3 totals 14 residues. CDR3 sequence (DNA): TGTGCCAGCAGCTTAGGGCAGGGGCAAGAGACCCAGTACTTC. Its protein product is CASSLGQGQETQYF.

This CDR3 reads CASSSTGPSNSPLHF. DNA for the CDR3: TGTGCCAGCAGTTCCACAGGGCCTAGTAATTCACCCCTCCACTTT. The genes are TRBV27 and TRBJ1-6; possible D gene TRBD1, 6 bases. Deletions cut 4 bases from V and 6 bases from J, with 13 bases between. CDR1 and CDR2 from the germline V gene are MNHEY and SMNVEV (reference sequence). CDR3 length equals 15 residues.

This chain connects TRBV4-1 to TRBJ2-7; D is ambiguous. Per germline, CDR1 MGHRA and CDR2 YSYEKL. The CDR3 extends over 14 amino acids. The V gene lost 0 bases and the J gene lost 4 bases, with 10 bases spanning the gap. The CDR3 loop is CASSQEVEGYEQYF. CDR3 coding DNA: TGCGCCAGCAGCCAAGAGGTCGAAGGGTACGAGCAGTACTTC.

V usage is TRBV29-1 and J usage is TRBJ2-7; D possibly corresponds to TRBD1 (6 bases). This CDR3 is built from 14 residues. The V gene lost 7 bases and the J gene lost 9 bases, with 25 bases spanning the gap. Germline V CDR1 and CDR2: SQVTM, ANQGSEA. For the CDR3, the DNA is TGCAGCGCCCGAGTAACAGGGTCCTGGGGGTTGCAGTACTTC. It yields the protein CSARVTGSWGLQYF.

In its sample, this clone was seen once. Here the CDR3 DNA reads TGTGCCAGCAGCTTAGCAGCTGCCTTAAACACCATATATTTT. Protein: CASSLAAALNTIYF. The chain employs TRBV7-6 and TRBJ1-3; D uncertain. V dropped 0 bases and J dropped 6 bases, with 9 bases sitting between them. There are 14 residues in the CDR3. Germline V gene data show CDR1 as SGHVS and CDR2 as FNYEAQ.

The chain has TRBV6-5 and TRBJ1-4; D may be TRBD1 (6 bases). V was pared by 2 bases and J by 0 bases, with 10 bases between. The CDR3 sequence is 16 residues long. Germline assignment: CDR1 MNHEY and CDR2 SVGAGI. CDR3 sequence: CASSYSRGSTNEKLFF. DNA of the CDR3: TGTGCCAGCAGTTACAGTAGGGGGTCAACTAATGAAAAACTGTTTTTT.

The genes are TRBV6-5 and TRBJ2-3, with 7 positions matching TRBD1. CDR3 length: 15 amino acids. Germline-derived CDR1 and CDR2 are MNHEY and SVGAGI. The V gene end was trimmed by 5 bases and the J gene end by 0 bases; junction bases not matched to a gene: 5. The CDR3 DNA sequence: TGTGCCAGCAGTATACAGGGGTCTAGCACAGATACGCAGTATTTT. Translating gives CASSIQGSSTDTQYF.

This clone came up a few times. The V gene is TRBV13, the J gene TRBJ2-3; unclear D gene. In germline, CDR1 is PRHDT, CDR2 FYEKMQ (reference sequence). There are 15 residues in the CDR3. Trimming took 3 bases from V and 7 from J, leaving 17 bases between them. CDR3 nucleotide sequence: TGTGCCAGCAGCTTGGGATCTGGTCTGTTGAATACGCAGTATTTT. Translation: CASSLGSGLLNTQYF.

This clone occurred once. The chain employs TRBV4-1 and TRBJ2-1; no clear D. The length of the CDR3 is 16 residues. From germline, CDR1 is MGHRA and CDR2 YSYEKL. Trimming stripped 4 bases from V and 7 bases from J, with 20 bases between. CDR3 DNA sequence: TGCGCCAGCAGCCCAGGTATCGGCCTTACCACTAATGAGCAGTTCTTC. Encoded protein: CASSPGIGLTTNEQFF.

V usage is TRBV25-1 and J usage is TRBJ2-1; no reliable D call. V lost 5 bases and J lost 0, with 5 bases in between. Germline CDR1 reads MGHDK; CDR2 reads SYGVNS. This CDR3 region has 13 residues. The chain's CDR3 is CASSTNSYNEQFF. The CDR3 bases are TGTGCCAGCAGTACGAACTCCTACAATGAGCAGTTCTTC.

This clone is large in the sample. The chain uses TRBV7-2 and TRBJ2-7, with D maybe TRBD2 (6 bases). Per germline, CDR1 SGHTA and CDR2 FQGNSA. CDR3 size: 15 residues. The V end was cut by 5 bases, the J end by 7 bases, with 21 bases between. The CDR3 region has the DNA TGTGCCAGCAGCCGCCCGGGAGAGTTGGCCCCTGAGCAGTACTTC. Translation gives CASSRPGELAPEQYF.